These 31 T cell receptor beta chains share one sample of origin, sequenced in a study of blood T cell repertoires in COVID-19. Clones were sequenced by immunoSEQ multiplex PCR, and TCRdb holds only the in-frame ones, with some missing. The table has more than 70,000 clones, about 90% seen once. The sample taken for sequencing was peripheral blood. Every receptor here comes from a woman in her forties or fifties in a cohort sampled during active COVID-19.

This clone occurred once. The chain uses TRBV14 and TRBJ2-5; TRBD2 agrees at 8 bases. The CDR3 spans 16 residues. J lost 8 bases, V lost 1 base, and 12 bases had no gene match. Per the germline V gene, CDR1 is SGHDN and CDR2 is FVKESK. CDR3 sequence reads: CASSQAAAGGPRTQYF. The CDR3 DNA reads TGTGCCAGCAGCCAAGCCGCGGCGGGGGGTCCTCGAACCCAGTACTTC.

This rearrangement joins TRBV18 to TRBJ2-2, with 10 nucleotides matching TRBD1. CDR3 length equals 15 residues. Germline V gives CDR1 KGHSH, CDR2 LQKENI. J was trimmed by 7 bases and V by 6 bases; bases with no gene match: 8. This CDR3 is CASSLRQGASGELFF. The CDR3 region has the DNA TGTGCCAGCTCCCTCAGACAGGGGGCAAGCGGGGAGCTGTTTTTT. The full variable domain, completed using reference TRBV18 and TRBJ2-2, is NAGVMQNPRHLVRRRGQEARLRCSPMKGHSHVYWYRQLPEEGLKFMVYLQKENIIDESGMPKERFSAEFPKEGPSILRIQQVVRGDSAAYFCASSLRQGASGELFFGEGSRLTVL.

This chain connects TRBV7-2 to TRBJ2-7; D unclear. The ends were cut back, 4 bases at V and 6 bases at J, with 16 bases in the middle. The CDR3 runs 14 residues. Germline V lookup: CDR1 SGHTA, CDR2 FQGNSA. This CDR3 reads CASSSRAGGAEQYF. The CDR3 DNA is TGTGCCAGCAGCTCGCGCGCTGGCGGCGCCGAGCAGTACTTC. Together with reference TRBV7-2 and TRBJ2-7, the CDR3 gives the full variable domain: GAGVSQSPSNKVTEKGKDVELRCDPISGHTALYWYRQSLGQGLEFLIYFQGNSAPDKSGLPSDRFSAERTGGSVSTLTIQRTQQEDSAVYLCASSSRAGGAEQYFGPGTRLTVT.

This chain connects TRBV10-1 to TRBJ2-1; 7 positions match TRBD2. V shed 4 bases, J shed 5 bases, and the junction held 5 bases outside the gene matches. CDR1 is WNHNN, CDR2 SYGVQD, per germline (reference sequence). This CDR3 spans 14 amino acids. The CDR3 DNA reads as TGCGCCAGCAGTGCCGGGACTACGAACAATGAGCAGTTCTTC. Amino acid sequence: CASSAGTTNNEQFF.

The V call is TRBV7-3, the J call TRBJ2-3; tentative D call: TRBD1 (6 bases). The CDR3 is 14 residues long. Germline V CDR1 and CDR2: SGHTA, FQGTGA. The V and J ends lost 2 bases and 3 bases respectively, with 9 bases between them. The CDR3 DNA follows: TGTGCCAGCAGCTTACACAGGGAGACAGATACGCAGTATTTT. Its translation is CASSLHRETDTQYF.

This clone was counted a single time. This chain joins TRBV4-2 and TRBJ2-3; TRBD2 matches 10 bases. The CDR3 extends over 17 amino acids. The trim removed 1 base at V and 2 bases at J, leaving 6 bases unmatched. Germline assignment: CDR1 LGHNA and CDR2 YNFKEQ. The CDR3 nucleotides read TGTGCCAGCAGCCAAGGGCTAGCGGGGGAAATCACAGATACGCAGTATTTT. It yields the protein CASSQGLAGEITDTQYF.

This chain uses TRBV5-1 with TRBJ1-3; D might be TRBD1 (6 bases). From germline, CDR1 is SGHRS and CDR2 YFSETQ. This CDR3 is 18 amino acids long. V lost 1 base to trimming and J lost 4 bases, with 21 bases between them. The CDR3 DNA reads as TGCGCCAGCAGCTTGAGGACGGGACAAACGGAACCCGGAAACACCATATATTTT. This sequence encodes CASSLRTGQTEPGNTIYF.

The V and J genes are TRBV20-1 and TRBJ2-5; D not resolved. CDR3 length: 11 residues. Germline lookup yields CDR1 DFQATT and CDR2 SNEGSKA (reference sequence). Trimming took 6 bases from V and 5 from J, leaving 10 bases between them. CDR3 coding DNA: TGCAGTGCCAGTTTGAGGGAGACCCAGTACTTC. Its protein is CSASLRETQYF.

The chain links TRBV6-5 to TRBJ2-7; TRBD1 might be the D (5 bases). CDR3 length: 15 residues. The V and J ends lost 2 bases and 3 bases respectively, with 14 bases between them. Germline V gene data show CDR1 as MNHEY and CDR2 as SVGAGI. In DNA, the CDR3 is TGTGCCAGCAGTTACCGACAGACCCCCAGCTACGAGCAGTACTTC. Encoded protein: CASSYRQTPSYEQYF.

The chain carries TRBV9 and TRBJ2-1; no clear D gene. Deletions cut 0 bases from V and 6 bases from J, with 16 bases between. The CDR3 covers 16 residues. Germline V gives CDR1 SGDLS, CDR2 YYNGEE. CDR3 DNA: TGTGCCAGCAGCGTAGCAGATAGTTTACGGGTCAATGAGCAGTTCTTC. Translated: CASSVADSLRVNEQFF.

The chain employs TRBV5-8 and TRBJ1-5; 8 bases line up with TRBD1. Germline CDR1 SGHTS, CDR2 YDEGEE. V shed 4 bases, J shed 5 bases, and the junction held 8 bases outside the gene matches. This CDR3 has 15 amino acids. The CDR3 reads CASSLGQVRDQPQHF. DNA for the CDR3: TGTGCCAGCAGCCTGGGACAGGTACGCGATCAGCCCCAGCATTTT.

The chain joins TRBV5-1 to TRBJ1-2; D is unclear. Germline lookup yields CDR1 SGHRS and CDR2 YFSETQ. V was trimmed by 5 bases and J by 0 bases, leaving 14 bases between them. This CDR3 comprises 15 residues. The CDR3 nucleotides are TGCGCCAGCAGGATCGGTGTGGACTCTAACTATGGCTACACCTTC. Residues: CASRIGVDSNYGYTF. The whole variable domain, filled in from reference TRBV5-1 and TRBJ1-2, reads KAGVTQTPRYLIKTRGQQVTLSCSPISGHRSVSWYQQTPGQGLQFLFEYFSETQRNKGNFPGRFSGRQFSNSRSEMNVSTLELGDSALYLCASRIGVDSNYGYTFGSGTRLTVV.

The CDR3 is CATSDLRAREQFF. The CDR3 coding sequence is TGTGCCACCAGTGATTTAAGAGCACGCGAGCAGTTCTTC. The rearrangement joins TRBV24-1 to TRBJ2-1; D is ambiguous. The CDR3 runs to 13 residues. Germline values: CDR1 KGHDR, CDR2 SFDVKD. Trimming pared 1 base from V and 10 bases from J, leaving 10 bases between.

The chain links TRBV20-1 to TRBJ1-6; D possibly corresponds to TRBD1 (5 bases). CDR3 size: 14 residues. The germline CDR1 and CDR2 sequences are DFQATT and SNEGSKA (reference sequence). V lost 3 bases and J 7 bases, leaving 13 bases between the germline ends. The CDR3 sequence is CSASAGLRNSPLHF. CDR3 in DNA: TGCAGTGCTAGTGCAGGGCTAAGGAATTCACCCCTCCACTTT.

The rearrangement links TRBV2 to TRBJ1-2; 8 bases line up with TRBD1. Germline V lookup: CDR1 SNHLY, CDR2 FYNNEI. The J segment lost 6 bases and the V segment lost 7 bases, leaving 10 bases of the junction unmatched. This CDR3 contains 14 residues. CDR3 residues: CASTFSRTGNGYTF. The CDR3, as DNA: TGTGCCAGCACTTTCTCCCGGACAGGGAATGGCTACACCTTC.

This clone turned up a few times. This chain uses TRBV7-5 with TRBJ2-3; TRBD1 reflects the table's D call only, with no check against the DNA. TRBV7-5 is deemed a pseudogene. The CDR3 contains 13 residues. The CDR3 DNA follows: TGTGCCAGAAGCTCAAATAGACAGAATACGCAGTATTTT. The encoded protein is CARSSNRQNTQYF.

The sample holds one count of this clone. V is TRBV6-1 and J is TRBJ2-5; the match to TRBD1 covers 8 bases. The CDR3 is 15 amino acids. CDR1 and CDR2 (germline): MNHNS, SASEGT. Unmatched junction bases numbered 8, after V lost 3 bases and J lost 5 bases. The CDR3 sequence is CASSDGQGPWETQYF. The CDR3 bases are TGTGCCAGCAGTGACGGACAGGGCCCGTGGGAGACCCAGTACTTC.

The chain uses TRBV6-2 or TRBV6-3 and TRBJ2-3; TRBD2 is a possible D gene (7 bases). V was trimmed by 4 bases and J by 2 bases, leaving 13 bases between them. This CDR3 is 15 amino acids long. Germline values: CDR1 MNHEY, CDR2 SVGEGT. CDR3 bases: TGTGCCAGCAGTTCTGGCGGGGGCTACACAGATACGCAGTATTTT. This encodes CASSSGGGYTDTQYF.

The chain carries TRBV6-4 and TRBJ2-2; 8 bases fit TRBD2. The V gene end was trimmed by 6 bases and the J gene end by 7 bases; junction bases not matched to a gene: 13. The germline V gene has CDR1 MRHNA and CDR2 SNTAGT. This CDR3 comprises 16 residues. In nucleotides, the CDR3 is TGTGCCAGCAGAGAAACCGGGACTAGTATTATCGGGGAGCTGTTTTTT. Translation gives CASRETGTSIIGELFF.

This clone was seen just once. The V and J genes are TRBV24-1 and TRBJ2-3; 8 bases fit TRBD1. V shed 4 bases, J shed 12 bases, and the junction held 20 bases outside the gene matches. The CDR3 contains 17 residues. From germline, CDR1 is KGHDR and CDR2 SFDVKD. The CDR3 loop is CATSDPTVETGVLVQYF. The CDR3 region has the DNA TGTGCCACCAGTGACCCTACAGTAGAGACAGGGGTTTTAGTTCAGTATTTT.

The gene calls are TRBV7-9 and TRBJ2-3, with 7 bases that match TRBD1. CDR1 and CDR2 from the germline V gene are SEHNR and FQNEAQ (reference sequence). Germline trimming cut 3 bases from V and 1 base from J; bases unmatched to any gene: 4. The CDR3 runs 15 residues. The chain's CDR3 is CASSLVTGGTDTQYF. The CDR3 region has the DNA TGTGCCAGCAGCTTGGTAACAGGGGGCACAGATACGCAGTATTTT. The full variable domain, rest sourced from reference TRBV7-9 and TRBJ2-3, is DTGVSQNPRHKITKRGQNVTFRCDPISEHNRLYWYRQTLGQGPEFLTYFQNEAQLEKSRLLSDRFSAERPKGSFSTLEIQRTEQGDSAMYLCASSLVTGGTDTQYFGPGTRLTVL.

J is TRBJ1-6 and V is TRBV6-6, with 7 bases that match TRBD1. The CDR3 sequence is 14 residues long. With 6 bases clipped from V and 7 bases from J, the junction kept 6 bases outside the gene matches. CDR1 is MNHNY, CDR2 SVGAGI, per germline (reference sequence). CDR3 sequence reads: CASREQGRNSPLHF. The DNA of the CDR3 is TGTGCCAGCAGAGAACAGGGGAGGAATTCACCCCTCCACTTT.

The count of this clone is one. The chain carries TRBV6-1 and TRBJ2-1; 8 bases agree with TRBD1. This CDR3 comprises 14 residues. V dropped 2 bases and J dropped 9; count of bases not matched to a gene: 6. Looked up from germline, CDR1 is MNHNS and CDR2 is SASEGT. The CDR3 region is CASSEIGQGGEQFF. In DNA, the CDR3 is TGTGCCAGCAGTGAAATTGGACAGGGCGGTGAGCAGTTCTTC.

The chain joins TRBV5-8 to TRBJ2-7; D remains ambiguous. This CDR3 has 11 amino acids. CDR1 and CDR2 (germline): SGHTS, YDEGEE. Trimming removed 4 bases at V and 1 base at J, with 3 bases between. The CDR3 nucleotides are TGTGCCAGCAGCCCTTCCTACGAGCAGTACTTC. This sequence encodes CASSPSYEQYF.

The chain is built from TRBV4-2 and TRBJ2-1, with TRBD2 identical over 10 bases. This CDR3 contains 17 residues. Trimming at V came to 1 base and at J to 4 bases, leaving 7 bases not matched to a gene. Germline CDR1 reads LGHNA; CDR2 reads YNFKEQ. This chain's CDR3 is CASSQVAGTSAYNEQFF. Here the CDR3 DNA reads TGTGCCAGCAGCCAAGTGGCCGGGACTAGCGCGTACAATGAGCAGTTCTTC.

The gene calls are TRBV27 and TRBJ2-3; 7 positions match TRBD2. This CDR3 has 17 amino acids. V was pared by 2 bases and J by 0 bases, with 8 bases of the junction left unmatched. From germline, CDR1 is MNHEY and CDR2 SMNVEV (reference sequence). The CDR3 spells CASSLLGGGGSTDTQYF. For the CDR3, the DNA is TGTGCCAGCAGTTTACTCGGCGGCGGGGGAAGCACAGATACGCAGTATTTT.

V gene TRBV2 combines with J gene TRBJ2-2; possible D gene TRBD2, 5 bases. Germline V lookup: CDR1 SNHLY, CDR2 FYNNEI. The V and J ends lost 6 bases and 1 base respectively, with 15 bases between them. The CDR3 has 16 amino acids. CDR3: CASRGPFGENTGELFF. The CDR3 DNA follows: TGTGCCAGCAGAGGGCCCTTCGGGGAGAACACCGGGGAGCTGTTTTTT. Full variable domain (remainder filled in from reference TRBV2 and TRBJ2-2): EPEVTQTPSHQVTQMGQEVILRCVPISNHLYFYWYRQILGQKVEFLVSFYNNEISEKSEIFDDQFSVERPDGSNFTLKIRSTKLEDSAMYFCASRGPFGENTGELFFGEGSRLTVL.

The rearrangement uses TRBV2 and TRBJ2-1; 7 positions match TRBD2. After removal of 4 bases from V and 1 base from J, the junction contained 4 bases not matched to a gene. The CDR3 is made up of 15 amino acids. From germline, CDR1 is SNHLY and CDR2 FYNNEI. CDR3 amino acids: CASSALGGSYNEQFF. CDR3 nucleotide sequence: TGTGCCAGCAGTGCGTTGGGGGGGTCCTACAATGAGCAGTTCTTC. The complete variable domain, with remaining parts taken from reference TRBV2 and TRBJ2-1, reads EPEVTQTPSHQVTQMGQEVILRCVPISNHLYFYWYRQILGQKVEFLVSFYNNEISEKSEIFDDQFSVERPDGSNFTLKIRSTKLEDSAMYFCASSALGGSYNEQFFGPGTRLTVL.

This clone was seen only once. The rearrangement links TRBV18 to TRBJ2-7; D gene ambiguous. V was trimmed by 6 bases and J by 4 bases, leaving 13 bases between them. CDR1 and CDR2 (germline): KGHSH, LQKENI. The CDR3 length is 13 residues. The CDR3 reads CASSKGRLYEQYF. DNA for the CDR3: TGTGCCAGCTCTAAAGGTAGACTTTACGAGCAGTACTTC.

J is TRBJ1-3 and V is TRBV28; 9 bases are a match to TRBD1. V lost 10 bases, J lost 3 bases, and 7 bases stayed unmatched. The CDR3 has 14 amino acids. The V gene's germline CDR1 is MDHEN and CDR2 SYDVKM. CDR3 amino acids: CATCGTGNGNTIYF. The CDR3 bases are TGTGCCACCTGCGGGACAGGGAATGGAAACACCATATATTTT.

The chain employs TRBV28 and TRBJ1-3; D unresolved. The CDR3 is 11 residues long. Germline CDR1 is MDHEN and CDR2 is SYDVKM. V was pared by 5 bases and J by 6 bases, with 5 bases between. The CDR3 coding sequence is TGTGCCAGCAGTCGGGAAAACACCATATATTTT. Amino acid sequence: CASSRENTIYF.